A single sample gave rise to the 9 T cell receptor beta chains below, sequenced in a study of cytomegalovirus exposure and HLA in healthy donors listed by TCRdb under 2017. Libraries were constructed by the immunoSEQ multiplex PCR assay. In its TCRdb copy, this immuneACCESS table keeps in-frame sequences only and misses some clones. Where compared with another copy, unresolved V genes explain less than half of these, and the others have no known cause. Present in this sample are fewer than 400,000 clones, 86% of which were seen just once. The top ten constitute roughly 0.8% of the sample. The sequenced sample consisted of PBMCs. Receptors originate from a woman in her late teens or twenties in good health and CMV-seronegative.

The chain has TRBV7-9 and TRBJ2-1; D is unresolved. This CDR3 is 15 amino acids long. Germline V lookup: CDR1 SEHNR, CDR2 FQNEAQ (reference sequence). Between the trimmed V and J ends, which lost 0 bases and 0 bases, there was a span of 6 bases. The CDR3 region is CASSLARGSYNEQFF. The CDR3 region has the DNA TGTGCCAGCAGCTTAGCGCGCGGCTCCTACAATGAGCAGTTCTTC.

The CDR3 loop reads CASSLTRVGIQETQYF. DNA for the CDR3: TGCGCCAGCAGCCTGACTCGGGTCGGGATACAAGAGACCCAGTACTTC. The rearrangement uses TRBV5-1 and TRBJ2-5; D perhaps matches TRBD2 (5 bases). There are 16 residues in the CDR3. Germline lookup yields CDR1 SGHRS and CDR2 YFSETQ. Trimming removed 4 bases from V and 2 bases from J, with 18 bases in between.

The chain joins TRBV2 to TRBJ2-7, with 11 nucleotides matching TRBD1. Per germline, CDR1 SNHLY and CDR2 FYNNEI. J lost 3 bases, V lost 7 bases, and 2 bases had no gene match. The CDR3 length is 13 residues. CDR3 loop: CASTGTGGYEQYF. CDR3 nucleotides: TGTGCCAGCACCGGGACAGGGGGCTACGAGCAGTACTTC.

V usage is TRBV29-1 and J usage is TRBJ2-3, with 9 bases matching TRBD2. This CDR3 comprises 17 residues. V lost 2 bases, J lost 4 bases, and 13 bases stayed unmatched. Germline assignment: CDR1 SQVTM and CDR2 ANQGSEA. In nucleotides, the CDR3 is TGCAGCGTTGAACTAGCGGCGGGAGGGGTATGGGCAGATACGCAGTATTTT. Its protein product is CSVELAAGGVWADTQYF.

The V gene is TRBV5-4, the J gene TRBJ2-7, with D perhaps TRBD2 (6 bases). V lost 5 bases and J 0 bases, leaving 12 bases between the germline ends. Germline CDR1 reads SGHNT; CDR2 reads YYREEE (reference sequence). The CDR3 loop spans 14 amino acids. Written as DNA, the CDR3 is TGTGCCAGCAGTCGGGACTTGACCTCCTACGAGCAGTACTTC. Translated: CASSRDLTSYEQYF.

The V call is TRBV2, the J call TRBJ2-1; 9 bases agree with TRBD1. The CDR3 is 17 residues long. Germline V gives CDR1 SNHLY, CDR2 FYNNEI. V lost 8 bases, J lost 8 bases, and 19 bases stayed unmatched. CDR3 amino acids: CASERGSTGGLRDEQFF. The DNA of the CDR3 is TGTGCCAGCGAGAGAGGTTCGACAGGGGGGCTCCGCGATGAGCAGTTCTTC.

The chain links TRBV5-4 to TRBJ2-5, with TRBD2 identical over 8 bases. The CDR3 spans 14 residues. Germline V gives CDR1 SGHNT, CDR2 YYREEE (reference sequence). J was trimmed by 5 bases and V by 0 bases; bases with no gene match: 3. CDR3 coding DNA: TGTGCCAGCAGCTTGGGACTAGCGACCGAGACCCAGTACTTC. It encodes CASSLGLATETQYF.

This clone appeared once. V is TRBV4-1 and J is TRBJ2-5, with D unclear. Trimming left V 1 base short and J 1 base short, with 10 bases between. This CDR3 spans 15 amino acids. Germline CDR1 MGHRA, CDR2 YSYEKL. The chain's CDR3 is CASSQVASTQETQYF. CDR3 nucleotides: TGCGCCAGCAGCCAAGTTGCTAGTACCCAAGAGACCCAGTACTTC.

This clone was seen a single time. In DNA form, the CDR3 reads TGTGCCAGCAGCCGGGACAGGGAAACCAGCGGCTACACCTTC. The encoded protein is CASSRDRETSGYTF. The chain couples TRBV7-6 to TRBJ1-2; 9 nucleotides line up with TRBD1. Germline assignment: CDR1 SGHVS and CDR2 FNYEAQ. Trimming removed 5 bases from V and 8 bases from J; junction bases left unmatched: 9. The CDR3 is 14 amino acids.